The sequence of this TCR beta chain was determined in a study of T cells after yellow fever vaccination. Study-wide points: A small share of clonotypes appeared in both CD4 and CD8 compartments. There was a possibility that FACS-sorted repertoires contained abundant clonotypes contaminating from the bulk population. After the booster, 96% of CD4 and about nine tenths of CD8 primary-response clones were re-detected.

V shed 4 bases and J 3 bases; nucleotides not matched to a gene: 4. The length of the CDR3 is 14 residues. Germline-derived CDR1 and CDR2 are DFQATT and SNEGSKA (reference sequence). Worth noting for this clonotype: Its antigen is as yet unknown.

The study made its TCR cDNA through 5'RACE template switching. That step introduced a universal primer site along with UMIs. MiXCR, applied by TCRdb to the 5' RACE reads, yields one record per CDR3 protein. This sample has approximately 510,000 distinct CDR3 sequences, with less than 25% found just once. Source: PBMCs, taken 21 days after the first yellow fever vaccination. The receptor was derived from a man between 18 and 35 years old who received the YFV17D yellow fever vaccine. The rearrangement joins TRBV20-1 to TRBJ2-2; TRBD1 aligns across 8 bases. The CDR3 nucleotides are TGCAGTGCTACATCGGGACAGGACACCGGGGAGCTGTTTTTT. This sequence encodes CSATSGQDTGELFF.